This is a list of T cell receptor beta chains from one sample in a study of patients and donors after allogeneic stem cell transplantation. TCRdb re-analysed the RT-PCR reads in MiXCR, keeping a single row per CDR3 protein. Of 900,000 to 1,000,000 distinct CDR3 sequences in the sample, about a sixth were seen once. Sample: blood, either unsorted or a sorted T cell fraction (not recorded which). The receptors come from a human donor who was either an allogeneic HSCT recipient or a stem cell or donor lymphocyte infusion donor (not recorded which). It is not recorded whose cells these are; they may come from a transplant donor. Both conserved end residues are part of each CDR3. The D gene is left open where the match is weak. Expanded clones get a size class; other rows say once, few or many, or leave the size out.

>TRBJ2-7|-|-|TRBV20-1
TGCAGTGCTAGCGAGCAGTACTTC
CSASEQYF
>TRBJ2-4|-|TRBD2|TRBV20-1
TGCAGTGCTAGAAGGACTAGCGGGGCTAAAAACATTCAGTACTTC
CSARRTSGAKNIQYF
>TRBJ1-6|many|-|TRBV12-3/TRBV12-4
TGTGCCAGCAGACGACAGGCGAGCTCACCCCTCCACTTT
CASRRQASSPLHF
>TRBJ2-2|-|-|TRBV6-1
TGTGCCAGCCGAGAGGTGGGGCCCACCGGGGAGCTGTTTTTT
CASREVGPTGELFF
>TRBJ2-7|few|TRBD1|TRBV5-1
TGCGCCAGCACTCCATCCCGGACAGGGCGCTACGAGCAGTACTTC
CASTPSRTGRYEQYF
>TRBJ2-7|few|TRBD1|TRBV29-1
TGCAGCGTTGGAAAGACAGGGGTCGTAGGAAACGAGCAGTACTTC
CSVGKTGVVGNEQYF
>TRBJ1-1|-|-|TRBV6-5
TGTGCCAGCAGTTACTCAACACAGAACACTGAAGCTTTCTTT
CASSYSTQNTEAFF
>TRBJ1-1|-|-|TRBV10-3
TGTGCCATCAGTGAGTCGAGTAGGTCCACTGAAGCTTTCTTT
CAISESSRSTEAFF
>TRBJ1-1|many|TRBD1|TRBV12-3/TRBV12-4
TGTGCCAGCATCGGACAGGGGTCCGCTTTCTTT
CASIGQGSAFF
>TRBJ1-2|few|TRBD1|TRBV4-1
TGCGCCAGCAGCCAAGATAATGAGGGGGCGACCTATGGCTACACCTTC
CASSQDNEGATYGYTF
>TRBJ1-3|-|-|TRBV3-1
TGTGCCAGCACGTCTAGTGGGGGAAACACCATATATTTT
CASTSSGGNTIYF
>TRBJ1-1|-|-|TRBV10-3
TGTGCCATCAGTGAGTCGGACGACACTGAAGCTTTCTTT
CAISESDDTEAFF
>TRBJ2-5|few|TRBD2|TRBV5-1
TGCGCCAGCAGGCGGGAGGGAGAGACCCAGTACTTC
CASRREGETQYF
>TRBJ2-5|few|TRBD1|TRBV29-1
TGCAGCGCTGGACCCCGGGACAGAAACCAAGAGACCCAGTACTTC
CSAGPRDRNQETQYF
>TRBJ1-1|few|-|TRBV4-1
TGCGCCAGCAGCCAAGTTCATGTGGGGTCCACTGAAGCTTTCTTT
CASSQVHVGSTEAFF
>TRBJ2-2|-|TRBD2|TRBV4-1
TGCGCCAGCAGCCTGCGGGGGGTTTACATCTTGGCCACCGGGGAGCTGTTTTTT
CASSLRGVYILATGELFF
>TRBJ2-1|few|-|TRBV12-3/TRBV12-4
TGTGCCAGCAGGATCGGGGGCGGGAATGAGCAGTTCTTC
CASRIGGGNEQFF
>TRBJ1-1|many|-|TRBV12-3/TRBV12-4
TGTGCCAGCAGTTTTGGGGCAGTTAGCACTGAAGCTTTCTTT
CASSFGAVSTEAFF
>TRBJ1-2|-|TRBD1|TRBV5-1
TGCGCCAGCAGCTTGGGTACAGGGGCCGGCTATGGCTACACCTTC
CASSLGTGAGYGYTF
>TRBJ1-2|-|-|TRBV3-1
TGTGCCAGCAGCCAAGATAGGGCAGGGTCGAATGGCTACACCTTC
CASSQDRAGSNGYTF
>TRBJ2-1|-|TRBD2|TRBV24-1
TGTGCCACCAGTGACGCGGGACTAGCGGAGGTCAATGAGCAGTTCTTC
CATSDAGLAEVNEQFF
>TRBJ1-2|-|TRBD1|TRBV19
TGTGCCAGTAGTATAGGGGGACAGGGCCGCGGCGGGAATGGCTACACCTTC
CASSIGGQGRGGNGYTF
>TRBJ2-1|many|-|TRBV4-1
TGCGCCAGCAGCCAAGCTGGGCGAAACTCCTACAATGAGCAGTTCTTC
CASSQAGRNSYNEQFF
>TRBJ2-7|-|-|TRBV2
TGTGCCAGCAGTTTTGAAGGCACGGCTTCCTACGAGCAGTACTTC
CASSFEGTASYEQYF
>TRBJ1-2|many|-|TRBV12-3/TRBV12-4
TGTGCCAGCAGTGCCCGTAGGGATGGCTACACCTTC
CASSARRDGYTF
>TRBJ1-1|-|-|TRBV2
TGTGCCAGCAGAAGAGCAGATATGAACACTGAAGCTTTCTTT
CASRRADMNTEAFF
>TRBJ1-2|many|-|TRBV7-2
TGTGCCAGCAGCTCCGGTCCTAACTATGGCTACACCTTC
CASSSGPNYGYTF
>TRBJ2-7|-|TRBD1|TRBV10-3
TGTGCCATCAGAAGACAGGGTGGCGAGCAGTACTTC
CAIRRQGGEQYF
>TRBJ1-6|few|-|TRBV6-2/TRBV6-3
TGTGCCAGCAGTTACCAGGGTGAGGGGTCACCCCTCCACTTT
CASSYQGEGSPLHF
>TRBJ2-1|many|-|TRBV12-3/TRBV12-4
TGTGCCAGCAGTTCCGTGGGCAGTTGGGCCAATGAGCAGTTCTTC
CASSSVGSWANEQFF